A single sample is the source of the 22 T cell receptor beta chains below, sequenced in a study of response to subunit inactivated influenza vaccine. Via MiXCR, TCRdb re-called the RT-PCR reads, giving one row per CDR3 protein. Among about 540,000 distinct CDR3 sequences, 20% to 25% were seen once, and the ten largest hold 2.8%. The sample also formed part of further work on T cells expressing NK-cell markers. That paper adds: Template switching by 5'RACE with UMIs generated the TCR beta cDNA.

Sequences were derived from CD4+ T cells sorted from PBMCs, sampled roughly 13 days after vaccination. All receptors derive from a man aged 50 to 59 who received an inactivated influenza vaccine.

This chain joins TRBV27 and TRBJ2-3, with D unclear. CDR1 is MNHEY, CDR2 SMNVEV, per germline (reference sequence). This CDR3 comprises 14 residues. Trimming stripped 6 bases from V and 2 bases from J, with 12 bases between. CDR3 coding DNA: TGTGCCAGCAGGTCCTCGGTCAACACAGATACGCAGTATTTT. Its protein is CASRSSVNTDTQYF.

The genes are TRBV5-1 and TRBJ2-2, with 13 nucleotides matching TRBD2. The CDR3 runs 17 residues. The germline V gene encodes CDR1 SGHRS and CDR2 YFSETQ. The trim removed 4 bases at V and 5 bases at J, leaving 8 bases unmatched. CDR3 nucleotides: TGCGCCAGCAGCCCGTTGACTAGCGGGAGGAAAACCGGGGAGCTGTTTTTT. This gives the protein CASSPLTSGRKTGELFF.

This clonotype came up a few times. The V call is TRBV20-1, the J call TRBJ2-5, with 7 bases matching TRBD2. Germline loops: CDR1 DFQATT, CDR2 SNEGSKA (reference sequence). The CDR3 covers 17 residues. V lost 0 bases to trimming and J lost 1 base; unmatched junction nucleotides: 11. Here the CDR3 reads CSARDKGKGTTQETQYF. As DNA, the CDR3 is TGCAGTGCTAGAGATAAAGGGAAGGGGACTACCCAAGAGACCCAGTACTTC.

In this sample, this clonotype turned up many times. The V call is TRBV20-1, the J call TRBJ1-5, with D possibly TRBD1 on 6 matching bases. Trimming took 1 base from V and 6 from J, leaving 19 bases between them. In germline, CDR1 is DFQATT, CDR2 SNEGSKA (reference sequence). The CDR3 extends over 16 amino acids. The CDR3 coding sequence is TGCAGTGCTAGAGGGGGGGGCCCGGGGGCAGGTCAGCCCCAGCATTTT. Translating it yields CSARGGGPGAGQPQHF.

This clonotype has more than one count but fewer than ten. The chain recombines TRBV5-1 with TRBJ2-3; 10 bases fit TRBD2. With 0 bases clipped from V and 4 bases from J, the junction kept 14 bases outside the gene matches. Per germline, CDR1 SGHRS and CDR2 YFSETQ. This CDR3 region has 19 residues. Written as DNA, the CDR3 is TGCGCCAGCAGCTTGGCTCCTAGCGGGAGTATACGTTTTCCAGATACGCAGTATTTT. Translation gives CASSLAPSGSIRFPDTQYF.

This clonotype was counted a few times. This rearrangement joins TRBV10-3 to TRBJ2-1, with D tentatively TRBD1 (5 bases). V was shortened by 0 bases and J by 0 bases, with 9 bases between the two germline ends. The CDR3 contains 16 residues. The germline V gene encodes CDR1 ENHRY and CDR2 SYGVKD. The CDR3 here is CAISESGHDSYNEQFF. The CDR3 bases are TGTGCCATCAGTGAGTCGGGGCATGACTCCTACAATGAGCAGTTCTTC.

The V gene is TRBV7-9, the J gene TRBJ1-4, with 9 bases lining up with TRBD1. V trimming: 4 bases; J trimming: 5 bases; junction bases outside the gene matches: 5. CDR3 length: 15 amino acids. Germline loops: CDR1 SEHNR, CDR2 FQNEAQ (reference sequence). The DNA of the CDR3 is TGTGCCAGCAGCTCAACAGGGGGCGCGAATGAAAAACTGTTTTTT. Translated: CASSSTGGANEKLFF. The full variable domain, rest sourced from reference TRBV7-9 and TRBJ1-4, is DTGVSQNPRHKITKRGQNVTFRCDPISEHNRLYWYRQTLGQGPEFLTYFQNEAQLEKSRLLSDRFSAERPKGSFSTLEIQRTEQGDSAMYLCASSSTGGANEKLFFGSGTQLSVL.

This clonotype was seen a few times. This chain joins TRBV2 and TRBJ2-2, with D tentatively TRBD1 or TRBD2 (5 bases each). The CDR3 runs 16 residues. V was pared by 8 bases and J by 4 bases, with 20 bases between. Germline CDR1 reads SNHLY; CDR2 reads FYNNEI. In DNA, the CDR3 is TGTGCCAGCGGCGGCAGGGATACTAGTAGCACCGGGGAGCTGTTTTTT. It is translated as CASGGRDTSSTGELFF.

CDR3 sequence: CASSLVRLGAGYGYTF. Here the CDR3 DNA reads TGTGCCAGCAGCTTAGTTCGATTGGGGGCTGGGTATGGCTACACCTTC. The chain uses TRBV7-2 and TRBJ1-2, with D possibly TRBD1 on 6 matching bases. The length of the CDR3 is 16 residues. Germline V gene sequence: CDR1 SGHTA, CDR2 FQGNSA. V lost 1 base, J lost 5 bases, and 17 bases lay in between.

The chain joins TRBV24-1 to TRBJ2-1; D is ambiguous. This CDR3 is 12 amino acids long. Between the trimmed V and J ends, which lost 2 bases and 9 bases, there was a span of 7 bases. Germline CDR1 KGHDR, CDR2 SFDVKD. CDR3 loop: CATSDSKPEQFF. The CDR3 region has the DNA TGTGCCACCAGTGATTCAAAACCTGAGCAGTTCTTC.

The V and J genes are TRBV12-3 or TRBV12-4 and TRBJ2-7; 9 bases align to TRBD1. The CDR3 sequence is 16 residues long. Germline trimming cut 6 bases from V and 2 bases from J; bases unmatched to any gene: 11. The CDR3 protein is CASRLGGQGVAYEQYF. CDR3 bases: TGTGCCAGCAGGTTGGGGGGACAGGGAGTGGCCTACGAGCAGTACTTC.

This clonotype was observed a few times. The chain recombines TRBV5-1 with TRBJ2-2, with no clear D. Germline-derived CDR1 and CDR2 are SGHRS and YFSETQ. The V gene lost 4 bases and the J gene lost 0 bases, with 10 bases spanning the gap. CDR3 length: 15 residues. This CDR3 is CASSEDFTNTGELFF. Here the CDR3 DNA reads TGCGCCAGCAGCGAAGACTTTACGAACACCGGGGAGCTGTTTTTT.

This clonotype was counted only a few times. This chain links TRBV20-1 with TRBJ2-5; D not certain. Germline V gene lookup returns CDR1 DFQATT and CDR2 SNEGSKA (reference sequence). This CDR3 is 12 amino acids long. V was pared by 2 bases and J by 7 bases, with 11 bases between. CDR3 residues: CSARQVSGTQYF. CDR3 DNA: TGCAGTGCTAGACAAGTTTCGGGGACCCAGTACTTC.

The table lists this clonotype with a few counts. The J gene is TRBJ1-2, the V gene TRBV5-1, with TRBD1 identical over 8 bases. Per germline, CDR1 SGHRS and CDR2 YFSETQ. The V gene end was trimmed by 4 bases and the J gene end by 1 base; junction bases not matched to a gene: 6. The CDR3 contains 15 residues. The CDR3 is CASSTGQGINYGYTF. The CDR3 coding sequence is TGCGCCAGCAGCACAGGACAGGGCATTAACTATGGCTACACCTTC.

The chain recombines TRBV11-2 with TRBJ2-5; TRBD1 agrees at 7 bases. Trimming took 4 bases from V and 10 from J; bases not matched to a gene: 9. This CDR3 spans 13 amino acids. Germline V lookup: CDR1 SGHAT, CDR2 FQNNGV. The CDR3 DNA reads as TGTGCCAGCAGCTCCACAGGGGTCGGAGGCCAGTACTTC. It codes for CASSSTGVGGQYF.

The V call is TRBV14, the J call TRBJ2-1, with a weak D call TRBD1 (6 bases). Germline CDR1 is SGHDN and CDR2 is FVKESK. V gave up 3 bases and J gave up 7 bases, with 10 bases separating them. The CDR3 is 13 residues long. CDR3 coding DNA: TGTGCCAGCAGCCAGGACAGACGGAATGAGCAGTTCTTC. It is translated as CASSQDRRNEQFF.

The chain is built from TRBV5-1 and TRBJ2-5, with TRBD2 identical over 10 bases. Germline trimming cut 0 bases from V and 1 base from J; bases unmatched to any gene: 6. Germline values: CDR1 SGHRS, CDR2 YFSETQ. The CDR3 is 17 amino acids. The CDR3 coding sequence is TGCGCCAGCAGCTTGGGGAGAATAGCGGGGGGCCAAGAGACCCAGTACTTC. It translates to CASSLGRIAGGQETQYF.

The V and J genes are TRBV7-2 and TRBJ2-5; D is possibly TRBD2 (6 bases). The germline V gene has CDR1 SGHTA and CDR2 FQGNSA. V was cut by 3 bases and J by 5 bases, with 13 bases left in between. The CDR3 sequence is 14 residues long. The CDR3: CASSLGLRGETQYF. As DNA, the CDR3 is TGTGCCAGCAGCTTGGGACTCCGAGGGGAGACCCAGTACTTC.

This clonotype was detected many times. This rearrangement joins TRBV12-3 or TRBV12-4 to TRBJ2-3, with D unresolved. V lost 6 bases to trimming and J lost 9 bases, with 10 bases between them. There are 11 residues in the CDR3. The CDR3 reads CASSNAGTQYF. The CDR3 bases are TGTGCCAGCAGCAACGCAGGCACGCAGTATTTT.

V usage is TRBV7-2 and J usage is TRBJ2-2; 8 positions match TRBD1. V lost 0 bases, J lost 7 bases, and 7 bases stayed unmatched. The CDR3 totals 16 residues. The germline V gene has CDR1 SGHTA and CDR2 FQGNSA. The CDR3 DNA reads as TGTGCCAGCAGCTTAGCCCCCAGGGGGCAGGGCGGGGAGCTGTTTTTT. Amino acid sequence: CASSLAPRGQGGELFF.

This clonotype has just a few counts. The chain uses TRBV18 and TRBJ2-2; 14 nucleotides line up with TRBD2. The ends lost 4 bases at V and 11 bases at J; junction bases unmatched: 21. The CDR3 extends over 20 amino acids. Germline V gene lookup returns CDR1 KGHSH and CDR2 LQKENI. CDR3 in DNA: TGTGCCAGCTCACAATGGACTAGCGGGAGGCACGAGAAGGGATCGACAGAGCTGTTTTTT. Translation gives CASSQWTSGRHEKGSTELFF.

This chain connects TRBV2 to TRBJ2-2, with TRBD1 identical over 7 bases. The V gene's germline CDR1 is SNHLY and CDR2 FYNNEI. This CDR3 is 15 amino acids long. The trim removed 6 bases at V and 4 bases at J, leaving 8 bases unmatched. The CDR3 loop reads CASRLQGDITGELFF. CDR3 nucleotides: TGTGCCAGCAGACTCCAGGGGGATATCACCGGGGAGCTGTTTTTT.